This is a list of T cell receptor beta chains from one sample in a study of CD8 T cells in ankylosing spondylitis. TCRdb fed the 5' RACE reads into MiXCR, producing one record per CDR3 protein. The table records approximately 260,000 distinct CDR3 sequences, around 7.8% of them present only once. The source material was blood, either unsorted or a sorted T cell fraction (not recorded which). The receptors were sampled from a male donor with ankylosing spondylitis or in good health (not recorded which). Both conserved end residues are part of each CDR3. D genes are given only for firm matches. For some rows the clone size is stated as once, few or many, or as a class when expanded; others skip it.

V: TRBV7-2; size: -; J: TRBJ2-1; D: TRBD1; CDR3: CASSFWDREYNEQFF; DNA: TGTGCCAGCAGCTTCTGGGACAGGGAGTACAATGAGCAGTTCTTC
V: TRBV6-1; size: many; J: TRBJ1-5; D: -; CDR3: CASSRENNQPQHF; DNA: TGTGCCAGCAGCCGGGAGAACAATCAGCCCCAGCATTTT
V: TRBV3-1; size: many; J: TRBJ2-7; D: TRBD1; CDR3: CASSQDGPPTGEEQYF; DNA: TGTGCCAGCAGCCAAGATGGCCCACCGACAGGGGAAGAGCAGTACTTC
V: TRBV6-1; size: few; J: TRBJ2-3; D: -; CDR3: CASSPRSSVSTDTQYF; DNA: TGTGCCAGCAGCCCCAGAAGTAGTGTCAGCACAGATACGCAGTATTTT
V: TRBV9; size: many; J: TRBJ2-7; D: -; CDR3: CASSGQSSYEQYF; DNA: TGTGCCAGCAGCGGCCAGAGCTCCTACGAGCAGTACTTC
V: TRBV20-1; size: many; J: TRBJ1-2; D: -; CDR3: CSASAGNYGYTF; DNA: TGCAGTGCTAGTGCAGGGAACTATGGCTACACCTTC
V: TRBV12-3/TRBV12-4; size: many; J: TRBJ1-5; D: -; CDR3: CASSPGDSNQPQHF; DNA: TGTGCCAGCAGTCCCGGGGATAGCAATCAGCCCCAGCATTTT
V: TRBV20-1; size: few; J: TRBJ1-1; D: TRBD1; CDR3: CSARQGAGNTEAFF; DNA: TGCAGTGCCCGACAGGGGGCAGGGAACACTGAAGCTTTCTTT
V: TRBV27; size: many; J: TRBJ1-1; D: -; CDR3: CASSSRGGPEVGTEAFF; DNA: TGTGCCAGCAGTTCAAGGGGGGGCCCCGAGGTGGGCACTGAAGCTTTCTTT
V: TRBV7-9; size: -; J: TRBJ2-4; D: TRBD1; CDR3: CASSSRQGAKNIQYF; DNA: TGTGCCAGCAGCTCCCGACAGGGGGCCAAAAACATTCAGTACTTC
V: TRBV14; size: -; J: TRBJ1-4; D: -; CDR3: CASSQSLRSEKLFF; DNA: TGTGCCAGCAGCCAATCCCTCCGAAGTGAAAAACTGTTTTTT
V: TRBV18; size: -; J: TRBJ1-3; D: -; CDR3: CASSPTIGYDENTIYF; DNA: TGTGCCAGCTCACCAACAATAGGATACGACGAAAACACCATATATTTT
V: TRBV7-9; size: many; J: TRBJ1-5; D: -; CDR3: CASSDSSNQPQHF; DNA: TGTGCCAGCAGCGATTCAAGCAATCAGCCCCAGCATTTT